Listed below are T cell receptor beta chains from one sample, sequenced in a study of blood T cell repertoires in COVID-19. TCRdb's table, derived via immunoSEQ multiplex PCR, lists solely in-frame clones and lacks some. This table has more than 60,000 clones, under 95% appearing once. The sample comprised peripheral blood. The receptors shown here come from a human donor in a cohort sampled during active COVID-19. Each CDR3 is given with its conserved first and last residue. Each record gives: V gene, clone size, D gene, J gene, CDR3 DNA, CDR3 protein. D genes are given only for firm matches. Only part of the rows carry a size: once, few, many, or a class if the clone is expanded.

TRBV18	-	TRBD1	TRBJ2-3	TGTGCCAGCTCACCTATCGAGGGGGCGAGCACAGATACGCAGTATTTT	CASSPIEGASTDTQYF
TRBV12-3/TRBV12-4	-	TRBD1	TRBJ1-5	TGTGCCAGCAGCCTGACAGGGAATCAGCCCCAGCATTTT	CASSLTGNQPQHF
TRBV11-2	-	-	TRBJ2-7	TGTGCCAGCAGCTTCTCCGGTACGATCACGGGCGAGCAGTACTTC	CASSFSGTITGEQYF
TRBV9	-	TRBD1	TRBJ2-3	TGTGCCAGCAGCGAACGGACAGGGGGCATCGATACGCAGTATTTT	CASSERTGGIDTQYF
TRBV6-6	-	TRBD2	TRBJ2-3	TGTGCCAGCAGTTCCGGGACTAGCAGCACAGATACGCAGTATTTT	CASSSGTSSTDTQYF
TRBV6-6	-	TRBD1	TRBJ2-7	TGTGCCAGCAGTTACTCCTGGACAGGGAGCTCCTACGAGCAGTACTTC	CASSYSWTGSSYEQYF
TRBV3-1/TRBV3-2	once	TRBD1	TRBJ1-2	TGTGCCAGCAGCGACCACCAGGGGGCCGCTAACTATGGCTACACCTTC	CASSDHQGAANYGYTF
TRBV3-1/TRBV3-2	-	TRBD2	TRBJ2-3	TGTGCCAGCAGACGGACTAGCGGGGGGGTCGGGGATACGCAGTATTTT	CASRRTSGGVGDTQYF
TRBV18	-	-	TRBJ2-2	TGTGCCAGCTCCCTTGACAGAAACACCGGGGAGCTGTTTTTT	CASSLDRNTGELFF
TRBV6-5	-	TRBD1	TRBJ1-1	TGTGCCAGCAGCCACAGGGGGTTTGAGACTGAAGCTTTCTTT	CASSHRGFETEAFF
TRBV7-9	once	-	TRBJ2-5	TGTGCCAGCAGACTGACCGGACAGCAGACGCAAGAGACCCAGTACTTC	CASRLTGQQTQETQYF
TRBV5-8	-	TRBD1	TRBJ2-3	TGTGCCAGCCCCGACGGGACAGGGGTCACAGATACGCAGTATTTT	CASPDGTGVTDTQYF
TRBV2	-	-	TRBJ2-6	TGTGCCAGCAGCCCGGGCAGGACTTCTGGGGCCAACGTCCTGACTTTC	CASSPGRTSGANVLTF
TRBV30	-	-	TRBJ2-3	TGTGCCTGGAGTCCTAGAGATACGCAGTATTTT	CAWSPRDTQYF
TRBV2	-	TRBD1	TRBJ2-2	TGTGCCAGCAGTGACGGGACAGCGAACACCGGGGAGCTGTTTTTT	CASSDGTANTGELFF
TRBV5-4	-	TRBD2	TRBJ2-7	TGTGCCAGCAGTACTAGCGGGGGTTCCTACGAGCAGTACTTC	CASSTSGGSYEQYF